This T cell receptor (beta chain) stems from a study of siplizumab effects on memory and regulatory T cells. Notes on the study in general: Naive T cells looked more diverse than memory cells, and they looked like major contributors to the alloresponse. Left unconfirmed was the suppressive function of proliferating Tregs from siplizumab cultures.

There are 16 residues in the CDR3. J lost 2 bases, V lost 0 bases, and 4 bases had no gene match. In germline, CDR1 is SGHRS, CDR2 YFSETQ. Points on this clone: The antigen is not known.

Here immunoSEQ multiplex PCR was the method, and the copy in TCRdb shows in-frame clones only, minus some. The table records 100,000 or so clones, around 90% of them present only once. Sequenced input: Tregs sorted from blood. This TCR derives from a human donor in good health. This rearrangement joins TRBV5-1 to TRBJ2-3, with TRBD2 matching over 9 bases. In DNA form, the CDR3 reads TGCGCCAGCAGCTTGGAAGGACTAGCGATCACAGATACGCAGTATTTT. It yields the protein CASSLEGLAITDTQYF.